The 20 T cell receptor beta chains reported below all come from one sample, sequenced in a study of cytomegalovirus exposure and HLA in healthy donors. 13 Jbeta primers and 60 Vbeta primers were used for the PCR. TCRdb keeps only in-frame clones here, not all; method: immunoSEQ multiplex PCR. The data hold about 170,000 clones, with under 80% observed a single time. Sequenced input: PBMCs. The source is a human donor in good health.

This rearrangement joins TRBV11-3 to TRBJ1-1; TRBD1 matches at 10 bases. The germline gives CDR1 SGHNT, CDR2 YENEEA. The V and J ends lost 5 bases and 1 base, in that order; junction bases with no gene match: 7. The CDR3 runs 16 residues. CDR3 sequence reads: CASSQTRTGGNTEAFF. For the CDR3, the DNA is TGTGCCAGCAGCCAGACCCGGACAGGGGGGAACACTGAAGCTTTCTTT.

In this sample, this clone turned up a few times. The V and J genes are TRBV7-9 and TRBJ2-3; the match to TRBD2 covers 9 bases. Germline CDR1 and CDR2: SEHNR and FQNEAQ (reference sequence). The CDR3 length is 14 residues. Trimming removed 5 bases from V and 1 base from J; junction bases left unmatched: 1. This CDR3 is CASSRTSGTDTQYF. CDR3 DNA: TGTGCCAGCAGCCGGACTAGCGGCACAGATACGCAGTATTTT.

The J gene is TRBJ2-5, the V gene TRBV5-1; tentatively, D is TRBD1 (5 bases). V was cut by 4 bases and J by 2 bases, with 18 bases left in between. Germline V gene sequence: CDR1 SGHRS, CDR2 YFSETQ. The CDR3 is made up of 16 amino acids. As DNA, the CDR3 is TGCGCCAGCAGCGAGTACAGGACGCTAGAACAAGAGACCCAGTACTTC. Protein product: CASSEYRTLEQETQYF.

The chain carries TRBV27 and TRBJ1-2; 8 bases are a match to TRBD1. V lost 4 bases to trimming and J lost 8 bases; unmatched junction nucleotides: 15. Germline lookup yields CDR1 MNHEY and CDR2 SMNVEV (reference sequence). This CDR3 contains 16 residues. CDR3 protein: CASSSSRRTGRGGYTF. DNA of the CDR3: TGTGCCAGCAGTTCAAGCCGGCGGACAGGGAGAGGCGGCTACACCTTC.

The gene calls are TRBV9 and TRBJ2-3; 9 nucleotides line up with TRBD2. The CDR3 loop spans 16 amino acids. With V trimmed by 1 base and J by 6 bases, 9 bases remained unmatched. CDR1 is SGDLS, CDR2 YYNGEE, per germline. The chain's CDR3 is CASSVLGGGEADTQYF. CDR3 sequence (DNA): TGTGCCAGCAGCGTATTGGGCGGGGGGGAGGCGGATACGCAGTATTTT.

The chain links TRBV6-5 to TRBJ1-4; 7 nucleotides align to TRBD1. Looked up from germline, CDR1 is MNHEY and CDR2 is SVGAGI. The CDR3 has 15 amino acids. Unmatched junction bases numbered 7, after V lost 1 base and J lost 8 bases. CDR3 protein: CASSYWGQFGEKLFF. For the CDR3, the DNA is TGTGCCAGCAGTTACTGGGGACAGTTTGGGGAAAAACTGTTTTTT.

In this sample, this clone turned up a few times. The chain has TRBV7-9 and TRBJ1-6; D is ambiguous. Trimming took 1 base from V and 4 from J, leaving 8 bases between them. The CDR3 extends over 15 amino acids. Germline V gene data show CDR1 as SEHNR and CDR2 as FQNEAQ (reference sequence). CDR3 amino acids: CASSLVVRYNSPLHF. The CDR3, as DNA: TGTGCCAGCAGCTTAGTAGTCCGGTATAATTCACCCCTCCACTTT.

This clone was observed a handful of times. V usage is TRBV14 and J usage is TRBJ2-7; possible D gene TRBD1, 5 bases. The V end was cut by 3 bases, the J end by 0 bases, with 9 bases between. The CDR3 contains 14 residues. The germline CDR1 and CDR2 sequences are SGHDN and FVKESK. This CDR3 is CASSHRVSSYEQYF. CDR3 nucleotides: TGTGCCAGCAGCCACAGGGTATCCTCCTACGAGCAGTACTTC.

V and J are TRBV30 and TRBJ1-2, with TRBD1 as a possible D gene (5 bases). The germline gives CDR1 GTSNPN, CDR2 SVGIG (reference sequence). V was pared by 5 bases and J by 6 bases, with 13 bases between. CDR3 length equals 12 residues. The CDR3 nucleotides are TGTGCCTGGGGCCCTGGGGCGAATGGCTACACCTTC. It translates to CAWGPGANGYTF.

V usage is TRBV5-4 and J usage is TRBJ2-7; 10 bases agree with TRBD2. The CDR3 consists of 15 residues. Per the germline V gene, CDR1 is SGHNT and CDR2 is YYREEE (reference sequence). V was clipped by 3 bases and J by 3 bases; unmatched bases: 6. The CDR3 sequence is CASSSPERGGYEQYF. CDR3 nucleotides: TGTGCCAGCAGCTCCCCGGAGCGGGGGGGCTACGAGCAGTACTTC.

J is TRBJ1-1 and V is TRBV5-4; 9 bases line up with TRBD1. Germline-derived CDR1 and CDR2 are SGHNT and YYREEE (reference sequence). V shed 4 bases and J 6 bases; nucleotides not matched to a gene: 19. CDR3 length: 18 residues. CDR3 sequence reads: CASSATGTGTLRKAEAFF. The CDR3 DNA sequence: TGTGCCAGCAGCGCAACCGGGACAGGGACGTTACGGAAGGCTGAAGCTTTCTTT.

The CDR3 bases are TGCAGCGTTGTATCGGACACTGAAGCTTTCTTT. This translates into CSVVSDTEAFF. The chain combines TRBV29-1 with TRBJ1-1, with D unclear. CDR1 and CDR2 (germline): SQVTM, ANQGSEA. Trimming shortened V by 4 bases and J by 3 bases, and 6 bases separated the two germline ends. The CDR3 runs 11 residues.

The chain recombines TRBV4-3 with TRBJ2-5; TRBD2 aligns across 10 bases. This CDR3 comprises 17 residues. V trimming: 0 bases; J trimming: 5 bases; junction bases outside the gene matches: 9. Germline lookup yields CDR1 LGHNA and CDR2 YSLEER. The CDR3 DNA is TGCGCCAGCAGCCAAGAGTGGAGCGGGGGGGCTGGGGAGACCCAGTACTTC. It encodes CASSQEWSGGAGETQYF.

The rearrangement joins TRBV7-9 to TRBJ2-5; 9 nucleotides line up with TRBD1. Germline V lookup: CDR1 SEHNR, CDR2 FQNEAQ (reference sequence). V trimming: 1 base; J trimming: 5 bases; junction bases outside the gene matches: 5. This CDR3 is built from 15 residues. This CDR3 is CASSLETGGYETQYF. The DNA for the CDR3 is TGTGCCAGCAGCTTAGAAACAGGGGGCTATGAGACCCAGTACTTC.

This clone was found a few times. This chain connects TRBV11-2 to TRBJ2-7; 9 bases fit TRBD1. CDR1 is SGHAT and CDR2 is FQNNGV in the germline V gene. This CDR3 comprises 17 residues. Trimming at V came to 1 base and at J to 3 bases, leaving 10 bases not matched to a gene. Here the CDR3 DNA reads TGTGCCAGCAGCTTAGTGGGCCGGGGGACAGGGAACTACGAGCAGTACTTC. It yields the protein CASSLVGRGTGNYEQYF. Using reference TRBV11-2 and TRBJ2-7 for the parts outside the CDR3, the full variable domain is EAGVAQSPRYKIIEKRQSVAFWCNPISGHATLYWYQQILGQGPKLLIQFQNNGVVDDSQLPKDRFSAERLKGVDSTLKIQPAKLEDSAVYLCASSLVGRGTGNYEQYFGPGTRLTVT.

This clone was detected only a few times. The rearrangement joins TRBV6-1 to TRBJ1-5; no clear D gene. The CDR3 extends over 12 amino acids. V gave up 5 bases and J gave up 7 bases, with 9 bases separating them. CDR1 MNHNS and CDR2 SASEGT come from the germline V gene. The CDR3 DNA reads TGTGCCAGCAGTTATGGAGGGCAGCCCCAGCATTTT. The encoded protein is CASSYGGQPQHF.

The chain employs TRBV7-3 and TRBJ2-1, with TRBD2 matching over 9 bases. This CDR3 is built from 15 residues. Looked up from germline, CDR1 is SGHTA and CDR2 is FQGTGA. The ends lost 6 bases at V and 7 bases at J; junction bases unmatched: 10. CDR3 DNA sequence: TGTGCCAGCAGTCGCGGGGGGGCCGTGGGGAATGAGCAGTTCTTC. It codes for CASSRGGAVGNEQFF.

This chain uses TRBV6-5 with TRBJ1-1, with D possibly being TRBD1 (5 bases). Trimming removed 7 bases from V and 2 bases from J, with 14 bases in between. In germline, CDR1 is MNHEY, CDR2 SVGAGI. This CDR3 spans 14 amino acids. The CDR3 loop is CASTGGVINTEAFF. DNA of the CDR3: TGTGCCAGCACGGGGGGGGTTATAAACACTGAAGCTTTCTTT.

This chain connects TRBV5-1 to TRBJ1-3; 9 nucleotides agree with TRBD1. Germline lookup yields CDR1 SGHRS and CDR2 YFSETQ. The CDR3 contains 15 residues. V shed 4 bases and J 4 bases; nucleotides not matched to a gene: 6. The CDR3 nucleotides read TGCGCCAGCAGCACACAGGGGGCCGCGGGAAACACCATATATTTT. This codes for CASSTQGAAGNTIYF.

The chain is built from TRBV5-1 and TRBJ2-7; D unclear. Looked up from germline, CDR1 is SGHRS and CDR2 is YFSETQ. The germline V and J ends were trimmed by 0 bases and 0 bases, with 16 bases remaining between them. The CDR3 extends over 17 amino acids. CDR3 sequence (DNA): TGCGCCAGCAGCTTGGGTAGACGCCCTACTAACTCCTACGAGCAGTACTTC. Translating gives CASSLGRRPTNSYEQYF.